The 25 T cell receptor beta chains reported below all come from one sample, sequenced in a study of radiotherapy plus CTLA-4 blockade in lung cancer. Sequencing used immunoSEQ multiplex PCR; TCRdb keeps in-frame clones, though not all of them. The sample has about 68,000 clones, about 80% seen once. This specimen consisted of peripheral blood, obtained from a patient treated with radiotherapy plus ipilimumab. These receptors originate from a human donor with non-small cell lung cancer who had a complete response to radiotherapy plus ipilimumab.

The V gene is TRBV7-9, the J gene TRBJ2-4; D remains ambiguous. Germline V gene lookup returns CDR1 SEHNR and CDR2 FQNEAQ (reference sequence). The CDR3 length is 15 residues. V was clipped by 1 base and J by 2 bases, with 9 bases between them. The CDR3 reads CASSLGSVTKNIQYF. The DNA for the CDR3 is TGTGCCAGCAGCTTAGGATCGGTAACCAAAAACATTCAGTACTTC.

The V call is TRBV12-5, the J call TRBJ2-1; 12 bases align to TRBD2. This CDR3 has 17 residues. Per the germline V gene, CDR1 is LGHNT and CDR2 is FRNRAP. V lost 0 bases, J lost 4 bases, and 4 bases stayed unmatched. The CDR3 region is CASGLVPSGGAYNEQFF. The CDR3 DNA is TGTGCTAGTGGTTTGGTTCCTAGCGGGGGGGCTTACAATGAGCAGTTCTTC. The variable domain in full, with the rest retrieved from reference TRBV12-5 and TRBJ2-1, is DARVTQTPRHKVTEMGQEVTMRCQPILGHNTVFWYRQTMMQGLELLAYFRNRAPLDDSGMPKDRFSAEMPDATLATLKIQPSEPRDSAVYFCASGLVPSGGAYNEQFFGPGTRLTVL.

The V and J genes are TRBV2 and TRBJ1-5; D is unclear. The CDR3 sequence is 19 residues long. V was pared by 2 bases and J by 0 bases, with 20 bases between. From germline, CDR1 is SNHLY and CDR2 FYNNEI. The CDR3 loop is CASSERGIMANYSNQPQHF. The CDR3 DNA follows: TGTGCCAGCAGTGAAAGAGGAATAATGGCGAATTATAGCAATCAGCCCCAGCATTTT.

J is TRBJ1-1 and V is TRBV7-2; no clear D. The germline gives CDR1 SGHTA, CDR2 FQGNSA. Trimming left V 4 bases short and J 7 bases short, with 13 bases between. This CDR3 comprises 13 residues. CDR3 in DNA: TGTGCCAGCAGCTCAAGCTGGACGGGTGAAGCTTTCTTT. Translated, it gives CASSSSWTGEAFF.

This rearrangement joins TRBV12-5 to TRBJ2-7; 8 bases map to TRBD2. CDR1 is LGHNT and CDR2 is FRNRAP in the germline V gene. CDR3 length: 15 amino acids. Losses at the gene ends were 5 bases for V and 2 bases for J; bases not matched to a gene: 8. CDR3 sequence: CASGREAGAPYEQYV. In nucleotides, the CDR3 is TGTGCTAGTGGTCGCGAAGCGGGAGCTCCCTACGAGCAGTACGTC.

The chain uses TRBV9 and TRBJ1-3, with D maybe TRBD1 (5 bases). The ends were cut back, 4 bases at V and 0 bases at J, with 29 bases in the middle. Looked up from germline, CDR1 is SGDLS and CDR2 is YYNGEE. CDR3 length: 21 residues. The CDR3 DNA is TGTGCCAGCAGCATCCTAGAGGGCTCAACAGGATCCAATCCCTCTGGAAACACCATATATTTT. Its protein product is CASSILEGSTGSNPSGNTIYF.

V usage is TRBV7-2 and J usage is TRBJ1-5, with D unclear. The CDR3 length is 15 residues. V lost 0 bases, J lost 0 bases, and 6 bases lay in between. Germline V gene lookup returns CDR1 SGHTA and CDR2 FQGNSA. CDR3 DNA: TGTGCCAGCAGCTTAGCGGCCGTTAGCAATCAGCCCCAGCATTTT. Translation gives CASSLAAVSNQPQHF. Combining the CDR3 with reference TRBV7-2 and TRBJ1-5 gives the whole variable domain GAGVSQSPSNKVTEKGKDVELRCDPISGHTALYWYRQSLGQGLEFLIYFQGNSAPDKSGLPSDRFSAERTGGSVSTLTIQRTQQEDSAVYLCASSLAAVSNQPQHFGDGTRLSIL.

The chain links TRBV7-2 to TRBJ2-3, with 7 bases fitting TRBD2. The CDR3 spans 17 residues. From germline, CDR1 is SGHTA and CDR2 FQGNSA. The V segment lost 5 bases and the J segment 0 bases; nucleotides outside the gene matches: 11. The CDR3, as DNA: TGTGCCAGCAGCCTACTTGCGGCTAGCGGAAGCACAGATACGCAGTATTTT. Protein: CASSLLAASGSTDTQYF. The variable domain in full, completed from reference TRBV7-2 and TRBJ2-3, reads GAGVSQSPSNKVTEKGKDVELRCDPISGHTALYWYRQSLGQGLEFLIYFQGNSAPDKSGLPSDRFSAERTGGSVSTLTIQRTQQEDSAVYLCASSLLAASGSTDTQYFGPGTRLTVL.

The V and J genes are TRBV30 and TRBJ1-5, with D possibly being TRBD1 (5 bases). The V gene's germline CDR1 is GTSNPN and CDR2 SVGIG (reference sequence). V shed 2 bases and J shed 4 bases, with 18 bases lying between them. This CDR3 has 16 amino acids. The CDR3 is CAWSFGGRGRNQPQHF. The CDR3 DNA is TGTGCCTGGAGTTTTGGGGGACGCGGACGAAATCAGCCCCAGCATTTT.

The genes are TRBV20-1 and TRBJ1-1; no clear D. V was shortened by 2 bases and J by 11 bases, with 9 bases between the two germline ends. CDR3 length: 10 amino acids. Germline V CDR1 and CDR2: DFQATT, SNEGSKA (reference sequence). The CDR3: CSARQRKAFF. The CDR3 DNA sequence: TGCAGTGCTAGACAGCGCAAGGCTTTCTTT.

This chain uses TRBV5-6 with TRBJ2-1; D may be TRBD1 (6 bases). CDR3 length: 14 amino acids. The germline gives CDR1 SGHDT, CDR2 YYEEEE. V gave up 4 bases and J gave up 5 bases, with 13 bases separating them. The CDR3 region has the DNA TGTGCCAGCAGCCGGGCAGGGGCCCACAATGAGCAGTTCTTC. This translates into CASSRAGAHNEQFF.

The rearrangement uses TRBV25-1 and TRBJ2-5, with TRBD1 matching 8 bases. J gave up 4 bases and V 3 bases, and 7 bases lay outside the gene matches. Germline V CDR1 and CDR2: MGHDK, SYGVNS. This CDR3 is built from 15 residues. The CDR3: CASSDYGTGRETQYF. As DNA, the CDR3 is TGTGCCAGCAGTGACTACGGGACAGGCCGAGAGACCCAGTACTTC.

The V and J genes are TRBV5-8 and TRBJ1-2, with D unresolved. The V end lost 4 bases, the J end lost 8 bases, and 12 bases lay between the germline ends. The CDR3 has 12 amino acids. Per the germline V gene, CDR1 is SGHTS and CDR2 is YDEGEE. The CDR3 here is CASSAGPGGYTF. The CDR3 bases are TGTGCCAGCAGCGCCGGACCGGGCGGCTACACCTTC.

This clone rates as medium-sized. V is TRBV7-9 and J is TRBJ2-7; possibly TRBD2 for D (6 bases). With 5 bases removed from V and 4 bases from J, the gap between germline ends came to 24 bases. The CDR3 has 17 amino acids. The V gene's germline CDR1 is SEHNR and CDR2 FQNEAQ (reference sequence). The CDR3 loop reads CASSPAGGAPLRYEQYV. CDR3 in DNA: TGTGCCAGCAGCCCCGCGGGCGGGGCTCCCCTAAGATACGAGCAGTACGTC.

The CDR3 coding sequence is TGCGCCAGCAGCTTGACCTCGGGACAGCTCCAAGAGACCCAGTACTTC. Amino acids: CASSLTSGQLQETQYF. The chain combines TRBV5-1 with TRBJ2-5; TRBD1 aligns across 7 bases. J was trimmed by 1 base and V by 1 base; bases with no gene match: 7. The CDR3 runs 16 residues. CDR1 and CDR2 from the germline V gene are SGHRS and YFSETQ.

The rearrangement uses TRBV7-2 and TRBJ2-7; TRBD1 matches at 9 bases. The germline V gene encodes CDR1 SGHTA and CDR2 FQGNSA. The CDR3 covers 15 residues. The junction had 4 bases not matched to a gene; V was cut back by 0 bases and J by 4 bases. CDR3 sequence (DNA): TGTGCCAGCAGCTTAGCCCGGGACAGGGAATACGAGCAGTACTTC. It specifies CASSLARDREYEQYF.

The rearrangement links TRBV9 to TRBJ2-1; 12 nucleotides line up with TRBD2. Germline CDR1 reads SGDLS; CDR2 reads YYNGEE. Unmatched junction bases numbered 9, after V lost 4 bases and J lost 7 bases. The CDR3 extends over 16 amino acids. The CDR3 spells CASSPSLAGGRNEQFF. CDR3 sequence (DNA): TGTGCCAGCAGCCCATCTCTAGCGGGGGGGAGGAATGAGCAGTTCTTC.

CDR3 coding DNA: TGTGCCAGCAGCTTAGCTGGGGGGGGCTCCTACAATGAGCAGTTCTTC. Translating it yields CASSLAGGGSYNEQFF. This chain uses TRBV7-2 with TRBJ2-1, with 7 bases aligning to TRBD2. Germline V gene sequence: CDR1 SGHTA, CDR2 FQGNSA. This CDR3 has 16 amino acids. The trim removed 0 bases at V and 0 bases at J, leaving 2 bases unmatched.

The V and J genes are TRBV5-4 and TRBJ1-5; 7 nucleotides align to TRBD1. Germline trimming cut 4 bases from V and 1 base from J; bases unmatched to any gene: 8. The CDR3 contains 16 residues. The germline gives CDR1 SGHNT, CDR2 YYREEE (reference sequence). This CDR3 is CASSLHGQASNQPQHF. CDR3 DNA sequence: TGTGCCAGCAGCCTACATGGACAGGCGAGCAATCAGCCCCAGCATTTT.

In DNA form, the CDR3 reads TGCGCCAGCAGCCAAGTGTACTGGACAGGGGGGCCTTTGAACACTGAAGCTTTCTTT. Translated: CASSQVYWTGGPLNTEAFF. The V call is TRBV4-1, the J call TRBJ1-1, with 10 bases matching TRBD1. The ends lost 1 base at V and 0 bases at J; junction bases unmatched: 11. This CDR3 contains 19 residues. CDR1 is MGHRA and CDR2 is YSYEKL in the germline V gene.

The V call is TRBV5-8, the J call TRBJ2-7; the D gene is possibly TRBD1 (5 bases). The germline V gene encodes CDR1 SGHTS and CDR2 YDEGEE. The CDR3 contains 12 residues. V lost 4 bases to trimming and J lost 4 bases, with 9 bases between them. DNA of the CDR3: TGTGCCAGCAGCCTGACAGTTTACGAGCAGTACTTC. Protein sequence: CASSLTVYEQYF.

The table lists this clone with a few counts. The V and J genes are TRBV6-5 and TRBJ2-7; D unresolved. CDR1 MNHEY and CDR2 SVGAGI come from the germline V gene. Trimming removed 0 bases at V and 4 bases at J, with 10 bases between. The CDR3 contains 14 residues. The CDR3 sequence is CASSYSINSYEQYF. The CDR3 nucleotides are TGTGCCAGCAGTTACTCGATTAACAGTTACGAGCAGTACTTC.

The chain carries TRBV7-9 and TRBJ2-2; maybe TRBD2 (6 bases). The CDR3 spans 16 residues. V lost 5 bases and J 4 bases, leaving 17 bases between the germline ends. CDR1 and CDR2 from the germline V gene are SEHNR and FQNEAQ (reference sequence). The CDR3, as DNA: TGTGCCAGCAGCCCCCTGACTAGTCGGTTCACCGGGGAGCTGTTTTTT. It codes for CASSPLTSRFTGELFF.

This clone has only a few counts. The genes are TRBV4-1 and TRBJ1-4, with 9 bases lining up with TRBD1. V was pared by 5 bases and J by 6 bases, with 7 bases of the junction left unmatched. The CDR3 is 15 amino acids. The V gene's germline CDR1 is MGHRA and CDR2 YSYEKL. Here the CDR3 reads CASSSDRGVYEKLFF. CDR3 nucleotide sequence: TGCGCCAGCAGCTCGGACAGGGGAGTATATGAAAAACTGTTTTTT.

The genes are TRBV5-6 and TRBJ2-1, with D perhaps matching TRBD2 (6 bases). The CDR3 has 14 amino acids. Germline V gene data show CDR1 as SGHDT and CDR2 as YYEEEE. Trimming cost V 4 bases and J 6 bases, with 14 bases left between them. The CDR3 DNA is TGTGCCAGCAGCCTTGGAGGGTTGGGCAATGAGCAGTTCTTC. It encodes CASSLGGLGNEQFF.